The rows below give T cell receptor beta chains drawn from one sample of a study of T cells in Graves' hyperthyroidism and ophthalmopathy. A single record per CDR3 protein comes from TCRdb applying MiXCR to the multiplex PCR reads. This sample has fewer than 300,000 distinct CDR3 sequences; 25% to 30% occur once, and the top ten carry around 30%. Sequencing was performed on blood. These receptors all stem from a man in his forties with Graves' hyperthyroidism that later progressed to Graves' ophthalmopathy. The CDR3 runs from the conserved cysteine through the conserved F or W. A D gene is named only where the DNA matches it firmly. Part of the rows lack a size; the others show once, few, many or a class for expanded clones.

CDR3aa	CDR3nt	abundance	j_gene	v_gene	d_gene
CASSLDRGRESSYEQYF	TGTGCCAGCAGCTTAGATCGGGGCCGGGAGAGCTCCTACGAGCAGTACTTC	many	TRBJ2-7	TRBV11-2	NA
CASRQRGTQYF	TGTGCCAGCAGGCAAAGGGGCACGCAGTATTTT	NA	TRBJ2-3	TRBV6-1	NA
CASSNRDYPYYEQYF	TGTGCCAGCAGTAACCGGGACTATCCGTACTACGAGCAGTACTTC	few	TRBJ2-7	TRBV28	TRBD2
CASSLMSVVMNTEAFF	TGCGCCAGCAGCCTCATGAGTGTAGTGATGAACACTGAAGCTTTCTTT	few	TRBJ1-1	TRBV4-1	NA
CSVSPGENWRNTIYF	TGCAGTGTTAGCCCCGGCGAAAATTGGAGAAACACCATATATTTT	NA	TRBJ1-3	TRBV20-1	NA
CASSPDRQAGELFF	TGCGCCAGCAGCCCAGATCGACAGGCCGGGGAGCTGTTTTTT	many	TRBJ2-2	TRBV5-1	NA
CASSPHLDSAYGYTF	TGTGCCAGCAGTCCTCACCTGGACAGCGCGTATGGCTACACCTTC	many	TRBJ1-2	TRBV12-3/TRBV12-4	NA
CASSSPGGFGQETQYF	TGTGCCAGCAGTTCCCCCGGGGGGTTCGGCCAAGAGACCCAGTACTTC	many	TRBJ2-5	TRBV6-5	TRBD2
CASSVGPYEQYF	TGTGCCAGCAGCGTGGGACCCTACGAGCAGTACTTC	NA	TRBJ2-7	TRBV9	NA
CASSRTGLQPQHF	TGTGCCAGCAGCCGGACGGGTTTGCAGCCCCAGCATTTT	many	TRBJ1-5	TRBV12-3/TRBV12-4	NA
CASSPQDMNTEAFF	TGTGCCAGCAGTCCACAGGACATGAACACTGAAGCTTTCTTT	many	TRBJ1-1	TRBV12-3/TRBV12-4	NA
CASLMGGHQPQHF	TGTGCCAGCCTTATGGGGGGGCACCAGCCCCAGCATTTT	many	TRBJ1-5	TRBV12-3/TRBV12-4	NA
CASSFSPGLRTGELFF	TGTGCCAGCAGTTTCTCCCCAGGACTCCGAACCGGGGAGCTGTTTTTT	many	TRBJ2-2	TRBV7-3	NA
CASSRGFETQYF	TGTGCCAGCAGTAGGGGTTTCGAGACCCAGTACTTC	many	TRBJ2-5	TRBV6-1	NA
CASSQPQARTVYF	TGCGCCAGCAGCCAGCCTCAAGCGAGGACAGTGTACTTC	many	TRBJ2-7	TRBV4-1	NA
CASSFLWTGIGEQYF	TGTGCCAGCAGTTTCCTTTGGACAGGGATTGGCGAGCAGTACTTC	NA	TRBJ2-7	TRBV12-3/TRBV12-4	TRBD1
CASSIPRADSEAISSYEQYF	TGTGCCAGTAGTATCCCCAGGGCGGACAGTGAGGCTATCAGCTCCTACGAGCAGTACTTC	once	TRBJ2-7	TRBV19	NA
CASSSRTGGNQPQHF	TGTGCCAGCAGTTCCCGGACTGGGGGCAATCAGCCCCAGCATTTT	many	TRBJ1-5	TRBV12-3/TRBV12-4	NA
CASSVQPGPTEAFF	TGTGCCAGCAGCGTGCAGCCGGGACCCACTGAAGCTTTCTTT	many	TRBJ1-1	TRBV7-9	NA
CASSLGLTEVYEQYF	TGTGCCAGCAGCTTAGGCCTCACAGAGGTCTACGAGCAGTACTTC	many	TRBJ2-7	TRBV7-2	NA
CASRGFQGGQSGEQYF	TGTGCCAGCAGGGGCTTCCAGGGGGGACAGTCGGGCGAGCAGTACTTC	NA	TRBJ2-7	TRBV11-1	NA
CSARRGNTEAFF	TGCAGTGCTAGAAGAGGTAATACTGAAGCTTTCTTT	many	TRBJ1-1	TRBV20-1	NA
CASSSSTGYTF	NA	NA	TRBJ1-2	TRBV12-3/TRBV12-4	NA